The T cell receptor beta chain described here comes from a study of shared clonotypes between healthy human individuals. Measured with immunoSEQ multiplex PCR; TCRdb has only the in-frame clones, and not every one. The data contain 2 million to 3 million clones, roughly 93% of them singletons. The sample holds a few counts of this clone. Its antigen is not known. General study results and limits: Around 4.9% of naive CD4 clonotypes were shared across a few donors. Sample collection involved blood only; tissue repertoires are likely different. Represented genetic and exposure-history diversity was restricted by having few donors.

This CDR3 region has 14 residues. V was trimmed by 4 bases and J by 4 bases, leaving 13 bases between them. Looked up from germline, CDR1 is KGHSH and CDR2 is LQKENI. The sample taken for sequencing was naive CD4+ T cells from PBMCs. The subset: CD45RA+ positively selected. The chain couples TRBV18 to TRBJ1-1; TRBD1 might be the D (6 bases). This TCR derives from a man aged 18 to 29 in good health. Some clones in this sample may be carry-over from other donors' samples. The DNA of the CDR3 is TGTGCCAGCTCACAAGGGGGAGGTAGCACTGAAGCTTTCTTT. As protein: CASSQGGGSTEAFF.